Listed below are T cell receptor beta chains from one sample, sequenced in a study of blood T cell repertoires in COVID-19. TCRdb's copy holds only in-frame clones and misses some; the assay was immunoSEQ multiplex PCR. This repertoire shows 250,000 to 300,000 clones, more than 70% found once; its top ten account for roughly 5%. The sequenced sample consisted of peripheral blood. The receptors derive from a man older than 75 with acute or convalescent COVID-19. The CDR3 runs from the conserved cysteine through the conserved F or W. A D gene is named only where the DNA matches it firmly. Size tells how often a clone was seen (once, few, many) or the class of an expanded clone, and some rows leave it out.

abundance	v_gene	j_gene	d_gene	CDR3aa	CDR3nt
-	TRBV7-9	TRBJ2-5	TRBD1	CASRPTGMETQYF	TGTGCCAGCAGACCGACAGGGATGGAGACCCAGTACTTC
-	TRBV5-1	TRBJ2-7	TRBD1	CASSLMGTGPYEQYF	TGCGCCAGCAGCTTGATGGGGACAGGCCCCTACGAGCAGTACTTC
-	TRBV7-2	TRBJ2-3	TRBD2	CASSPTSGLAVADTQYF	TGTGCCAGCAGCCCCACGTCGGGACTAGCGGTCGCAGATACGCAGTATTTT
-	TRBV28	TRBJ2-3	TRBD2	CASSSPGLAGNLGEDTQYF	TGTGCCAGCAGCTCCCCAGGACTAGCGGGGAACCTGGGGGAAGATACGCAGTATTTT
-	TRBV7-9	TRBJ2-3	-	CASSQTIGTDTQYF	TGTGCCAGCAGCCAAACGATAGGCACAGATACGCAGTATTTT
-	TRBV19	TRBJ2-1	-	CASSIGLREASYNEQFF	TGTGCCAGTAGTATCGGGCTGAGGGAGGCCTCCTACAATGAGCAGTTCTTC
-	TRBV11-2	TRBJ2-7	-	CASSGGNSNEQYF	TGTGCCAGCAGCGGCGGAAATTCGAACGAGCAGTACTTC
few	TRBV27	TRBJ1-5	-	CASRDSIYSNQPQHF	TGTGCCAGTAGAGACAGCATTTATAGCAATCAGCCCCAGCATTTT
few	TRBV18	TRBJ1-1	-	CASSPGAHLTEAFF	TGTGCCAGCTCACCAGGGGCGCATCTCACTGAAGCTTTCTTT
-	TRBV4-1	TRBJ2-1	TRBD2	CASSRASGGARGGDEQFF	TGCGCCAGCAGCCGAGCTAGCGGGGGGGCCAGGGGTGGCGATGAGCAGTTCTTC
-	TRBV5-4	TRBJ1-2	-	CASSPGGRSNYGYTF	TGTGCCAGCAGCCCGGGGGGCAGATCTAACTATGGCTACACCTTC
-	TRBV4-1	TRBJ1-5	TRBD1	CASSPDRGVDQPQHF	TGCGCCAGCAGCCCCGACAGGGGGGTCGATCAGCCCCAGCATTTT
-	TRBV7-9	TRBJ2-7	TRBD2	CASSLDGGSYEQYF	TGTGCCAGCAGCTTAGATGGCGGGAGCTACGAGCAGTACTTC
-	TRBV28	TRBJ2-7	TRBD1	CASRRQGLYEQYF	TGTGCCAGCAGAAGACAGGGGCTTTACGAGCAGTACTTC
-	TRBV2	TRBJ1-3	-	CASSEQGPSSGNTIYF	TGTGCCAGCAGCGAACAGGGCCCGAGCTCTGGAAACACCATATATTTT
-	TRBV19	TRBJ2-3	-	CASSPLSPGIADTQYF	TGTGCCAGTAGTCCCCTGTCCCCGGGGATTGCGGATACGCAGTATTTT
-	TRBV27	TRBJ2-5	TRBD1	CASSPTTGQETQYF	TGTGCCAGCAGTCCAACGACAGGGCAAGAGACCCAGTACTTC
-	TRBV19	TRBJ2-5	TRBD1	CASSSGQIQETQYF	TGTGCCAGTAGTTCGGGACAGATACAAGAGACCCAGTACTTC
-	TRBV14	TRBJ2-3	TRBD2	CASRKTSGSGTDTQYF	TGTGCCAGCAGGAAGACTAGCGGGAGTGGCACAGATACGCAGTATTTT
-	TRBV18	TRBJ1-4	-	CASSPQRGEKLFF	TGTGCCAGCTCACCCCAACGGGGGGAAAAACTGTTTTTT
-	TRBV11-3	TRBJ1-2	-	CASSLVPTGGYTF	TGTGCCAGCAGCTTAGTTCCAACGGGAGGCTACACCTTC
-	TRBV7-3	TRBJ1-5	-	CASSLSSKQPQHF	TGTGCCAGCAGCCTAAGCAGTAAGCAGCCCCAGCATTTT
-	TRBV18	TRBJ2-7	-	CASSPPAGTYEQYF	TGTGCCAGCTCACCACCGGCCGGGACCTACGAGCAGTACTTC
few	TRBV5-1	TRBJ2-3	TRBD2	CASSPGTSADTQYF	TGCGCCAGCAGCCCCGGGACTAGCGCAGATACGCAGTATTTT
-	TRBV28	TRBJ1-4	TRBD1	CASSLDRSDEKLFF	TGTGCCAGCAGTTTGGACAGGTCGGATGAAAAACTGTTTTTT
-	TRBV5-4	TRBJ2-7	-	CASSPLAQGTYEQYF	TGTGCCAGCAGCCCCCTCGCCCAGGGTACCTACGAGCAGTACTTC
-	TRBV7-8	TRBJ2-7	TRBD2	CASSAQGSGTSYEQYF	TGTGCCAGCAGCGCCCAAGGAAGCGGGACTTCCTACGAGCAGTACTTC
-	TRBV7-9	TRBJ2-3	-	CASSLPSGRFDFSTDTQYF	TGTGCCAGCAGCCTACCGAGTGGGAGATTTGACTTTAGCACAGATACGCAGTATTTT
-	TRBV18	TRBJ2-1	TRBD2	CASSPGLAGYNEQFF	TGTGCCAGCTCACCCGGCCTAGCGGGATACAATGAGCAGTTCTTC
once	TRBV3-1/TRBV3-2	TRBJ2-2	-	CASSPGGPGELFF	TGTGCCAGCAGCCCCGGGGGGCCCGGGGAGCTGTTTTTT
-	TRBV5-4	TRBJ2-7	-	CASSLHTGTYEQYF	TGTGCCAGCAGCTTACACACAGGGACCTACGAGCAGTACTTC
-	TRBV30	TRBJ1-2	TRBD1	CAWSVLPGQGASKGYGYTF	TGTGCCTGGAGTGTTCTTCCGGGACAGGGGGCCTCAAAGGGGTATGGCTACACCTTC
-	TRBV5-1	TRBJ1-4	-	CASSLVVGGKLFF	TGCGCCAGCAGCTTGGTTGTCGGAGGGAAACTGTTTTTT
few	TRBV28	TRBJ2-3	TRBD2	CASSSQAGGRPDTQYF	TGTGCCAGCAGTTCCCAAGCGGGAGGGCGTCCGGATACGCAGTATTTT
-	TRBV6-1	TRBJ1-2	-	CASSEAGRGGYTF	TGTGCCAGCAGTGAGGCGGGCCGCGGTGGCTACACCTTC
-	TRBV7-2	TRBJ2-1	TRBD1	CASSRTGTARNEQFF	TGTGCCAGCAGCCGGACAGGAACGGCTAGAAATGAGCAGTTCTTC
-	TRBV5-1	TRBJ1-1	-	CASSLGGGNTEAFF	TGCGCCAGCAGCTTGGGAGGGGGGAACACTGAAGCTTTCTTT
-	TRBV18	TRBJ1-1	-	CASSPYEISNTEAFF	TGTGCCAGCTCACCATACGAGATCTCGAACACTGAAGCTTTCTTT
few	TRBV19	TRBJ2-1	TRBD2	CASTDGGLAGAANEQFF	TGTGCCAGTACCGATGGGGGACTAGCGGGAGCGGCGAATGAGCAGTTCTTC
-	TRBV27	TRBJ2-3	-	CASRLGGGQGLTDTQYF	TGTGCCAGCAGACTCGGGGGGGGACAGGGACTCACAGATACGCAGTATTTT
few	TRBV7-9	TRBJ1-2	-	CASSAQGIDGYTF	TGTGCCAGCAGCGCGCAGGGTATTGATGGCTACACCTTC
few	TRBV6-5	TRBJ2-7	-	CASSYGLGREQYF	TGTGCCAGCAGTTACGGACTTGGGCGCGAGCAGTACTTC
once	TRBV13	TRBJ2-2	-	CASSLGVTGELFF	TGTGCCAGCAGCTTAGGCGTTACCGGGGAGCTGTTTTTT
-	TRBV7-9	TRBJ1-2	-	CASSSQATGHGYTF	TGTGCCAGCAGCTCCCAAGCAACAGGGCACGGCTACACCTTC
-	TRBV3-1/TRBV3-2	TRBJ1-2	-	CASSQLFVYTF	TGTGCCAGCAGCCAATTATTTGTCTACACCTTC
-	TRBV19	TRBJ2-3	TRBD2	CASSIGSGKSTDTQYF	TGTGCCAGTAGTATAGGTAGCGGGAAAAGCACAGATACGCAGTATTTT
-	TRBV9	TRBJ2-1	-	CASSVTGSGYNEQFF	TGTGCCAGCAGCGTAACCGGGAGTGGCTACAATGAGCAGTTCTTC
few	TRBV9	TRBJ1-3	TRBD1	CASSARGTGVGNTIYF	TGTGCCAGCAGCGCGCGAGGGACAGGGGTAGGAAACACCATATATTTT
once	TRBV30	TRBJ2-2	TRBD1	CAWSGQGGGELFF	TGTGCCTGGAGTGGACAGGGTGGCGGGGAGCTGTTTTTT
few	TRBV3-1/TRBV3-2	TRBJ2-5	-	CASSQDPQEETQYF	TGTGCCAGCAGCCAAGATCCCCAGGAAGAGACCCAGTACTTC
-	TRBV7-8	TRBJ2-7	-	CASSKGWESGRRAYEQYF	TGTGCCAGCAGCAAAGGATGGGAGAGTGGACGGAGAGCCTACGAGCAGTACTTC
-	TRBV30	TRBJ2-2	-	CAWRTQNTGELFF	TGTGCCTGGAGGACACAGAACACCGGGGAGCTGTTTTTT
-	TRBV6-5	TRBJ2-7	TRBD1	CASSKYRGPSYEQYF	TGTGCCAGCAGTAAATACAGGGGTCCTTCGTACGAGCAGTACTTC
-	TRBV23-1	TRBJ1-3	-	CASSPIREGSGNTIYF	TGCGCCAGCAGCCCGATCAGGGAGGGCTCTGGAAACACCATATATTTT
-	TRBV3-1/TRBV3-2	TRBJ2-7	TRBD1	CASSPGQPRAYEQYF	TGTGCCAGCAGCCCGGGACAGCCGCGTGCCTACGAGCAGTACTTC
-	TRBV7-7	TRBJ2-1	-	CASSQTDRTQGEQFF	TGTGCTAGCAGCCAAACTGACAGAACCCAGGGTGAGCAGTTCTTC
-	TRBV12-3/TRBV12-4	TRBJ2-7	-	CASSLGTGGEQYF	TGTGCCAGCAGTTTAGGGACAGGAGGGGAGCAGTACTTC
-	TRBV7-2	TRBJ1-5	-	CASSLEGGRQPQHF	TGTGCCAGCAGCTTAGAAGGGGGTCGCCAGCCCCAGCATTTT
-	TRBV6-4	TRBJ2-1	TRBD2	CASSAGGGVRNEQFF	TGTGCCAGCAGTGCCGGTGGGGGGGTAAGGAATGAGCAGTTCTTC
-	TRBV29-1	TRBJ2-7	-	CSVEDPWVGHEQYF	TGCAGCGTTGAAGATCCTTGGGTGGGCCACGAGCAGTACTTC